This T cell receptor (beta chain) was identified during a study of CD8+ T cells in alopecia areata. This clone occurred a few times. Its antigen is undetermined. Distinct nucleotide sequences in the sample also encode this CDR3. Following extraction, RNA underwent reverse transcription to cDNA, which served as the sequencing template. Method: immunoSEQ multiplex PCR; TCRdb's copy keeps in-frame clones and lacks some. Of 120,000 or so clones detected, 47% appear once; the ten largest clones hold roughly a tenth. The CDR3 loop spans 10 amino acids. V was pared by 4 bases and J by 3 bases, with 1 base between. Germline-derived CDR1 and CDR2 are SQVTM and ANQGSEA. Researchers gathered lesional scalp punch biopsies and peripheral blood from patients with alopecia areata. The sorting of PBMCs gave CD4+ and CD8+ T cells. Study conclusions and caveats: Researchers reported that TCR sharing among patients proved less clear than in mice, possibly HLA-linked.

The TCR comes from a human donor with alopecia areata. Sequencing used NKG2D-low CD8+ T cells sorted from blood. J is TRBJ2-1 and V is TRBV29-1; D is uncertain. This chain's CDR3 is CSVVYNEQFF. Written as DNA, the CDR3 is TGCAGCGTTGTCTACAATGAGCAGTTCTTC.